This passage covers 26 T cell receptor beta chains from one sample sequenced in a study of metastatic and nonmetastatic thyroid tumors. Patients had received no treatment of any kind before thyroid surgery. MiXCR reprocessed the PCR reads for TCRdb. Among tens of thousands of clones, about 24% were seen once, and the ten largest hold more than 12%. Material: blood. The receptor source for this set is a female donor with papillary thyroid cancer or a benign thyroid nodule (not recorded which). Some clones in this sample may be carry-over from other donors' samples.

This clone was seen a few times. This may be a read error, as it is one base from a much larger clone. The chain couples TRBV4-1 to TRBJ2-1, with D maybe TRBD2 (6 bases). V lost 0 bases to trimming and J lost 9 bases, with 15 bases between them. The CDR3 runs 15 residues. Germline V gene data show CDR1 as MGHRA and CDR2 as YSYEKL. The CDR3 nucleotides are TGCGCCAGCAGCCAAGATCGTCTAGCGAACAGTGAGCAGTTCTTC. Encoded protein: CASSQDRLANSEQFF.

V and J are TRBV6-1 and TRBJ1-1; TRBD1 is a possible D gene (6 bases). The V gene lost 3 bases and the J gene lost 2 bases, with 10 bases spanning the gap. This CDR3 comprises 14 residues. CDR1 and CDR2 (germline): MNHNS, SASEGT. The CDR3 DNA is TGTGCCAGCAGTGAGGGGGGGCTTAACACTGAAGCTTTCTTT. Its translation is CASSEGGLNTEAFF.

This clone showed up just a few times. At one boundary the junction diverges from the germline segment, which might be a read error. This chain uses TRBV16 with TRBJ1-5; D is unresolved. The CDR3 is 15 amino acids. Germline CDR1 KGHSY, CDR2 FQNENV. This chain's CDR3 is CASSDSVISNHPQHF. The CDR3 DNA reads TGTGCCAGCAGCGATTCGGTTATTAGCAATCATCCCCAGCATTTT.

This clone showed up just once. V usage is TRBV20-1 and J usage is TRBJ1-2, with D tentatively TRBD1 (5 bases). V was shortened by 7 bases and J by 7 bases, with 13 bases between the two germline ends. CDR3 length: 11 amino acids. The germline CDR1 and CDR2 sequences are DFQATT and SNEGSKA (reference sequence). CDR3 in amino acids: CSGDEEGGYTF. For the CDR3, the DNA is TGCAGTGGGGACGAGGAGGGTGGCTACACCTTC.

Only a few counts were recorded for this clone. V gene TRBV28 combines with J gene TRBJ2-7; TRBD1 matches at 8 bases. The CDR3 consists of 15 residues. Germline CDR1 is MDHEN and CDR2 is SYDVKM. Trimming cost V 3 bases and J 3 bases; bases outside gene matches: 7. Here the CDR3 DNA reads TGTGCCAGCAGTTTCTCCTGGACAGGGATCTACGAGCAGTACTTC. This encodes CASSFSWTGIYEQYF.

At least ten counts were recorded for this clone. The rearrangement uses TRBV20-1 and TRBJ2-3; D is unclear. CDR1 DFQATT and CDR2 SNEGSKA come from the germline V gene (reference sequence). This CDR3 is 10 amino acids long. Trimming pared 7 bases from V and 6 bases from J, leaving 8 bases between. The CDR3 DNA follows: TGCAGTGTAGTTCGGGATACGCAGTATTTT. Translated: CSVVRDTQYF.

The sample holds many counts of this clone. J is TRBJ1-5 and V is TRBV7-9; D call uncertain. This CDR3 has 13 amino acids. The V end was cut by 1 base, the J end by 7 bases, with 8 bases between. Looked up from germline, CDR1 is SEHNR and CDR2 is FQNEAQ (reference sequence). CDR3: CASSLDLRQPQHF. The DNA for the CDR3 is TGTGCCAGCAGCTTAGACCTCCGGCAGCCCCAGCATTTT.

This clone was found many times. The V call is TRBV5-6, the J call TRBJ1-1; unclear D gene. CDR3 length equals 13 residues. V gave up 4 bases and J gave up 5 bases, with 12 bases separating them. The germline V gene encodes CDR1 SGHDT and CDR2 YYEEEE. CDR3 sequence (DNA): TGTGCCAGCAGCCGGATTACTAGGACTGAAGCTTTCTTT. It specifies CASSRITRTEAFF.

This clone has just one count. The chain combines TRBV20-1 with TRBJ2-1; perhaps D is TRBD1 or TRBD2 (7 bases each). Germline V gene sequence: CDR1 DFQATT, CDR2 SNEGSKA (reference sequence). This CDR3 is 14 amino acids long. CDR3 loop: CSRGGGKVSNEQFF. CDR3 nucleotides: TGCAGCAGGGGGGGTGGAAAAGTTTCCAATGAGCAGTTCTTC.

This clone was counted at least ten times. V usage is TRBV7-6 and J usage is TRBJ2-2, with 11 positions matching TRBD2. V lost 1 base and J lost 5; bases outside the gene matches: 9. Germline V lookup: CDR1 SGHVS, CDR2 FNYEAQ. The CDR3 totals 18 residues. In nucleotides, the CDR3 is TGTGCCAGCAGCTTAGGGGCACCCGGGACTAGCGGAACCGGGGAGCTGTTTTTT. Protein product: CASSLGAPGTSGTGELFF.

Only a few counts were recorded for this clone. The CDR3 DNA reads TGCAGCGTTGAGGAACAGCTCAAATACAATGAGCAGTTCTTC. Translation gives CSVEEQLKYNEQFF. The V and J genes are TRBV29-1 and TRBJ2-1; no clear D gene. Germline CDR1 and CDR2: SQVTM and ANQGSEA. Trimming left V 3 bases short and J 4 bases short, with 13 bases between. There are 14 residues in the CDR3.

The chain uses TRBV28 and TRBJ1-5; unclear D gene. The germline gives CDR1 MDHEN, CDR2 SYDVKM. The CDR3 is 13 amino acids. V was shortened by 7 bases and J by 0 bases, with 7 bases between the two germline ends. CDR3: CASTVPSNQPQHF. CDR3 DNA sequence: TGTGCCAGCACGGTACCTAGCAATCAGCCCCAGCATTTT.

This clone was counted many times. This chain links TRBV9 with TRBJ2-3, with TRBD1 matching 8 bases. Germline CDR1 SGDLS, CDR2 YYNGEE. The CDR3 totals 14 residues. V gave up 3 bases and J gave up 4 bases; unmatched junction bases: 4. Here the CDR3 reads CASSAGQGPDTQYF. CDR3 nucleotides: TGTGCCAGCAGCGCCGGACAGGGACCAGATACGCAGTATTTT. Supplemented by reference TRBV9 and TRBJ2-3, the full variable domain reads DSGVTQTPKHLITATGQRVTLRCSPRSGDLSVYWYQQSLDQGLQFLIQYYNGEERAKGNILERFSAQQFPDLHSELNLSSLELGDSALYFCASSAGQGPDTQYFGPGTRLTVL.

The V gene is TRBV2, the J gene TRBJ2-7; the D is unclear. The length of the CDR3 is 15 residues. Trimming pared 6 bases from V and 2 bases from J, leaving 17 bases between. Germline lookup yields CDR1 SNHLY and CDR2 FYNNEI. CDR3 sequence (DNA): TGTGCCAGCAGCGGTACAGCTCTCTTGGCCTACGAGCAGTACTTC. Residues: CASSGTALLAYEQYF.

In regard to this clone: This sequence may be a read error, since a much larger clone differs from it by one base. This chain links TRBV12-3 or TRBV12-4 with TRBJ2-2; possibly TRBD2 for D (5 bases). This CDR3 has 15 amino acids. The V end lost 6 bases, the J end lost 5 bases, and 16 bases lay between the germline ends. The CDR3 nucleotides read TGTGCCAGCAGCCTTGGACGGGGTAGAACCGGGGAGCTGTTTTTT. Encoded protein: CASSLGRGRTGELFF.

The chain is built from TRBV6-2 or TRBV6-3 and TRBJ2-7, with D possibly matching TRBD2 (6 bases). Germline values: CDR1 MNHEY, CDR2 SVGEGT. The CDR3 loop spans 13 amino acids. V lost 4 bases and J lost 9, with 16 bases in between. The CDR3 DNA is TGTGCCAGCAGTTCCTGGGGGAGGCAGCGGCAGTACTTC. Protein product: CASSSWGRQRQYF.

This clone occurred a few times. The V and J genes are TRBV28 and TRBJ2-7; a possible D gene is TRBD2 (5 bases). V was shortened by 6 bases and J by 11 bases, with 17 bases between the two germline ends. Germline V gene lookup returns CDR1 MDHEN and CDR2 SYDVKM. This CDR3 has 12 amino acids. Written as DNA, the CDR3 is TGTGCCAGCAGCACCCCGGGGAAGTGGGAGTACTTC. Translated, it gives CASSTPGKWEYF. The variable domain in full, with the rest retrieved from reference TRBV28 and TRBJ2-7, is DVKVTQSSRYLVKRTGEKVFLECVQDMDHENMFWYRQDPGLGLRLIYFSYDVKMKEKGDIPEGYSVSREKKERFSLILESASTNQTSMYLCASSTPGKWEYFGPGTRLTVT.

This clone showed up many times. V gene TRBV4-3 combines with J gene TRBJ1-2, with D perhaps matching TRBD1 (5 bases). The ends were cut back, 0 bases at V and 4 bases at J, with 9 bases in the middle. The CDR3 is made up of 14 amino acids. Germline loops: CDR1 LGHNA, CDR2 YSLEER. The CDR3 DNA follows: TGCGCCAGCAGCCAAGATCTACAGGTCTATGGCTACACCTTC. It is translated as CASSQDLQVYGYTF.

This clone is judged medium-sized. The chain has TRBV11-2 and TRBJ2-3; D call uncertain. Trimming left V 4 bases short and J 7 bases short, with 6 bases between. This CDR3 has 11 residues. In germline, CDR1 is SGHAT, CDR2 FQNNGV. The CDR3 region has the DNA TGTGCCAGCAGCTCAACTTATACGCAGTATTTT. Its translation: CASSSTYTQYF.

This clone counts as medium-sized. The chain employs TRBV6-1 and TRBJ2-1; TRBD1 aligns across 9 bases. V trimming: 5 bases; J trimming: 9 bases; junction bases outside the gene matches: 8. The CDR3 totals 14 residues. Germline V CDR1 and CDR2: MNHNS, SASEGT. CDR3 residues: CASSRDRVYGEQFF. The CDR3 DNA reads TGTGCCAGCAGTAGGGACAGGGTTTATGGTGAGCAGTTCTTC.

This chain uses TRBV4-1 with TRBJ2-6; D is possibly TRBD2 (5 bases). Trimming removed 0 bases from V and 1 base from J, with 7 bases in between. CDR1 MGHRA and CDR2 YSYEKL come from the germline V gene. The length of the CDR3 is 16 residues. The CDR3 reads CASSQDRGSGANVLTF. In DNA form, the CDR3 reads TGCGCCAGCAGCCAAGATAGAGGGTCTGGGGCCAACGTCCTGACTTTC.

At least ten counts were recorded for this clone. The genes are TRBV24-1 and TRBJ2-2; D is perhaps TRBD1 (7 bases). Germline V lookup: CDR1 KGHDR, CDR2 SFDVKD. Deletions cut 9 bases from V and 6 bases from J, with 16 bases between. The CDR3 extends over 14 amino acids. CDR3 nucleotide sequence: TGTGCCACCGGAAGACAGGGAGGCGCCGGGGAGCTGTTTTTT. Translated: CATGRQGGAGELFF.

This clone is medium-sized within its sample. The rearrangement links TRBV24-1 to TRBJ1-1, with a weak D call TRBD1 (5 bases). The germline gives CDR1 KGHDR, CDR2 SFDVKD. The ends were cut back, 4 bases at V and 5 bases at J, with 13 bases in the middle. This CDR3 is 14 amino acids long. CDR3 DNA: TGTGCCACCAGTGACGGGGGTCGGTTTACTGAAGCTTTCTTT. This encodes CATSDGGRFTEAFF.

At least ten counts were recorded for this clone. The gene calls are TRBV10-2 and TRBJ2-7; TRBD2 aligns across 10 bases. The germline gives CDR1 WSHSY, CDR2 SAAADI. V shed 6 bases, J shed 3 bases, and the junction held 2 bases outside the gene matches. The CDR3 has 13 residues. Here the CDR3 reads CASSRLAGYEQYF. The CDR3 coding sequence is TGCGCCAGCAGCCGACTAGCGGGCTACGAGCAGTACTTC.

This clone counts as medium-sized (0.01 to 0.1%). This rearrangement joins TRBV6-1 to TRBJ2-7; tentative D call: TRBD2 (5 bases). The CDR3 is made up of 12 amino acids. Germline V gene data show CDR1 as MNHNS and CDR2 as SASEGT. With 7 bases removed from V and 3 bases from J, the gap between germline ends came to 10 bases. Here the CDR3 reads CASTGEDYEQYF. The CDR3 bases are TGTGCCAGCACCGGGGAAGACTACGAGCAGTACTTC.

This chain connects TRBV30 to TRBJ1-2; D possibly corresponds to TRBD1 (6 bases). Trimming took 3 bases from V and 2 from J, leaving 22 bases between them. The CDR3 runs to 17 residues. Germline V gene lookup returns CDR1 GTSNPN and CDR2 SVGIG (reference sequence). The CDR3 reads CAWRDPGQTRGNYGYTF. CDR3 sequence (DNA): TGTGCCTGGAGGGACCCGGGACAAACCAGGGGAAACTATGGCTACACCTTC.